A selection of T cell receptor beta chains follows, all from one sample in a study of post-analysis software for immune sequencing data. TCRdb used MiXCR to reprocess the PCR reads, holding one entry per CDR3 protein. The profile shows about 570,000 distinct CDR3 sequences, around 34% of them singletons. The sequenced material came from blood. The receptors stem from a girl aged 2-17 years with multiple sclerosis. Each CDR3 is given with its conserved first and last residue. Each record gives: clone size, J gene, V gene, D gene, CDR3 DNA, CDR3 protein. A D gene is named only where the DNA matches it firmly. Size is stated for part of the rows, as once, few or many counts, or as a class when the clone is expanded.

clone size: NA
J gene: TRBJ1-1
V gene: TRBV12-3/TRBV12-4
D gene: NA
CDR3 DNA: TGTGCCAGCAACCTTAGAGAGGACACTGAAGCTTTCTTT
CDR3 protein: CASNLREDTEAFF

clone size: few
J gene: TRBJ2-3
V gene: TRBV10-2
D gene: TRBD2
CDR3 DNA: TGCGCCAGCAGAGTACGTTGGACTAGCGGGGGGCGAGATACGCAGTATTTT
CDR3 protein: CASRVRWTSGGRDTQYF

clone size: NA
J gene: TRBJ2-5
V gene: TRBV20-1
D gene: NA
CDR3 DNA: TGCAGTGCTGGGGGGAACTGGCAAGAGACCCAGTACTTC
CDR3 protein: CSAGGNWQETQYF

clone size: NA
J gene: TRBJ2-7
V gene: TRBV20-1
D gene: TRBD1
CDR3 DNA: TGCAGTGCTCCGGGACAGGGAATTCACGAGCAGTACTTC
CDR3 protein: CSAPGQGIHEQYF

clone size: NA
J gene: TRBJ2-5
V gene: TRBV24-1
D gene: NA
CDR3 DNA: TGTGCCACTCAGGACGAGGCGTTAGAGACCCAGTACTTC
CDR3 protein: CATQDEALETQYF

clone size: few
J gene: TRBJ2-7
V gene: TRBV29-1
D gene: TRBD1
CDR3 DNA: TGCAGCGTGTCCGGGACAGGGTCTTTTTACGAGCAGTACTTC
CDR3 protein: CSVSGTGSFYEQYF

clone size: few
J gene: TRBJ2-7
V gene: TRBV6-1
D gene: NA
CDR3 DNA: TGTGCCAGCGGGGTCGGCAGCCCCTACGAGCAGTACTTC
CDR3 protein: CASGVGSPYEQYF

clone size: once
J gene: TRBJ1-5
V gene: TRBV20-1
D gene: NA
CDR3 DNA: TGCAGTGCTAGAGATCCGAGGGGGAGTCAGCCCCAGCATTTT
CDR3 protein: CSARDPRGSQPQHF

clone size: few
J gene: TRBJ1-6
V gene: TRBV5-1
D gene: TRBD1
CDR3 DNA: TGCGCCAGCAGCCGGGACAGACTAAATTCACCCCTCCACTTT
CDR3 protein: CASSRDRLNSPLHF

clone size: few
J gene: TRBJ2-7
V gene: TRBV6-1
D gene: NA
CDR3 DNA: TGTGCCAGCAGTGGCCTGTACGAGCAGTACTTC
CDR3 protein: CASSGLYEQYF

clone size: many
J gene: TRBJ1-2
V gene: TRBV6-5
D gene: NA
CDR3 DNA: TGTGCCAGCAGTTACTCGGGTACAACCCTGGCGGGCTATGGCTACACCTTC
CDR3 protein: CASSYSGTTLAGYGYTF

clone size: NA
J gene: TRBJ2-1
V gene: TRBV5-1
D gene: TRBD1
CDR3 DNA: TGCGCCAGCAGCCTTGGACAGGGGAAAAATGAGCAGTTCTTC
CDR3 protein: CASSLGQGKNEQFF

clone size: NA
J gene: TRBJ2-3
V gene: TRBV10-3
D gene: NA
CDR3 DNA: TGTGCCATCAGTGGAAGGGGACAAAGCACAGATACGCAGTATTTT
CDR3 protein: CAISGRGQSTDTQYF

clone size: NA
J gene: TRBJ2-3
V gene: TRBV13
D gene: NA
CDR3 DNA: TGTGCCAGCAGCTTAATGGTTCGGCAGGGCCACACAGATACGCAGTATTTT
CDR3 protein: CASSLMVRQGHTDTQYF

clone size: once
J gene: TRBJ2-1
V gene: TRBV24-1
D gene: TRBD2
CDR3 DNA: TGTGCCACCAGTGAGAGCGGGGGGGCCCTCGATGTGCAGTTCTTC
CDR3 protein: CATSESGGALDVQFF

clone size: few
J gene: TRBJ2-7
V gene: TRBV6-2/TRBV6-3
D gene: TRBD1
CDR3 DNA: TGTGCCAGCAGGACCGGACAGGGCGAGCAGTACTTC
CDR3 protein: CASRTGQGEQYF

clone size: many
J gene: TRBJ2-3
V gene: TRBV6-6
D gene: NA
CDR3 DNA: TGTGCCAGCAGCTCGGCCTGGATAGATACGCAGTATTTT
CDR3 protein: CASSSAWIDTQYF

clone size: NA
J gene: TRBJ2-3
V gene: TRBV20-1
D gene: TRBD2
CDR3 DNA: TGCAGTGCGCCGGGACTAGCGGGGGGACATCGCACAGATACGCAGTATTTT
CDR3 protein: CSAPGLAGGHRTDTQYF

clone size: few
J gene: TRBJ2-3
V gene: TRBV7-9
D gene: TRBD2
CDR3 DNA: TGTGCCAGCAGCTTACCGCTAGCGGGGGCCACAGATACGCAGTATTTT
CDR3 protein: CASSLPLAGATDTQYF

clone size: many
J gene: TRBJ2-7
V gene: TRBV20-1
D gene: NA
CDR3 DNA: TGCAGTGCTCCGGGATCGGGGGGCCACGAGCAGTACTTC
CDR3 protein: CSAPGSGGHEQYF

clone size: NA
J gene: TRBJ2-7
V gene: TRBV29-1
D gene: TRBD2
CDR3 DNA: TGCAGCGTTGAAGGGCTAGCGGGGGTCTCCTACGAGCAGTACTTC
CDR3 protein: CSVEGLAGVSYEQYF

clone size: few
J gene: TRBJ2-3
V gene: TRBV25-1
D gene: NA
CDR3 DNA: TGTGCCAGCAGTGGCTCGTCGGGCACAGATACGCAGTATTTT
CDR3 protein: CASSGSSGTDTQYF

clone size: many
J gene: TRBJ2-3
V gene: TRBV5-1
D gene: NA
CDR3 DNA: TGCGCCAGCAGCTTGGGACCGGGGGATACGCAGTATTTT
CDR3 protein: CASSLGPGDTQYF

clone size: NA
J gene: TRBJ2-2
V gene: TRBV7-8
D gene: NA
CDR3 DNA: TGTGCCAGCAGCTTGGGTCTCGGGGCTAACTGGGTTGGCGGGGAGCTGTTTTTT
CDR3 protein: CASSLGLGANWVGGELFF

clone size: NA
J gene: TRBJ2-5
V gene: TRBV11-2
D gene: TRBD1
CDR3 DNA: TGTGCCGGCAGCCCTGGACAGGGTAGGACCCAGTACTTC
CDR3 protein: CAGSPGQGRTQYF

clone size: NA
J gene: TRBJ2-3
V gene: TRBV4-1
D gene: NA
CDR3 DNA: TGCGCCAGCAGCCAAATGGACGACGGCACAGGTACGCAGTATTTT
CDR3 protein: CASSQMDDGTGTQYF

clone size: NA
J gene: TRBJ2-1
V gene: TRBV7-9
D gene: NA
CDR3 DNA: TGTGCCAGCAGCTCGCTCCAGGGTTACGACTACAATGAGCAGTTCTTC
CDR3 protein: CASSSLQGYDYNEQFF

clone size: NA
J gene: TRBJ2-1
V gene: TRBV27
D gene: TRBD1
CDR3 DNA: TGTGCCAGCAGTTTTGGAACAGGGGGCAAGGTGGACAATGAGCAGTTCTTC
CDR3 protein: CASSFGTGGKVDNEQFF

clone size: few
J gene: TRBJ2-7
V gene: TRBV11-2
D gene: NA
CDR3 DNA: TGTGCCAGCAGCTTTGGGACCGAGTACGAGCAGTACTTC
CDR3 protein: CASSFGTEYEQYF

clone size: few
J gene: TRBJ2-5
V gene: TRBV7-9
D gene: NA
CDR3 DNA: TGTGCCAGCAGCTTGGCCGAGTGGGAGACCCAGTACTTC
CDR3 protein: CASSLAEWETQYF

clone size: few
J gene: TRBJ1-2
V gene: TRBV6-6
D gene: NA
CDR3 DNA: TGTGCCAGCAGTTTCACGCGGTCAGGTGACTATGGCTACACCTTC
CDR3 protein: CASSFTRSGDYGYTF

clone size: NA
J gene: TRBJ2-1
V gene: TRBV18
D gene: NA
CDR3 DNA: TGTGCCAGCTCACCCGACCCGGGGCAAAATGAGCAGTTCTTC
CDR3 protein: CASSPDPGQNEQFF

clone size: few
J gene: TRBJ1-4
V gene: TRBV7-9
D gene: NA
CDR3 DNA: TGTGCCAGCAGCCTCAGGGGTCGAGAAGAAAAACTGTTTTTT
CDR3 protein: CASSLRGREEKLFF

clone size: NA
J gene: TRBJ2-7
V gene: TRBV20-1
D gene: NA
CDR3 DNA: TGCAGTGCTAGAGAGGGGAGTTACGAGCAGTACTTC
CDR3 protein: CSAREGSYEQYF

clone size: NA
J gene: TRBJ1-1
V gene: TRBV5-1
D gene: NA
CDR3 DNA: TGCGCCAGCAGCTTGGCCGCCGGGACCACTGAAGCTTTCTTT
CDR3 protein: CASSLAAGTTEAFF

clone size: NA
J gene: TRBJ2-1
V gene: TRBV6-1
D gene: NA
CDR3 DNA: TGTGCCAGCAGCGCGGGACAAGGTCCTCAGGGCGGATACAATGAGCAGTTCTTC
CDR3 protein: CASSAGQGPQGGYNEQFF

clone size: NA
J gene: TRBJ2-1
V gene: TRBV3-1
D gene: NA
CDR3 DNA: TGTGCCAGCAGCCGGGGACCCGGTGAGCAGTTCTTC
CDR3 protein: CASSRGPGEQFF

clone size: NA
J gene: TRBJ2-5
V gene: TRBV5-1
D gene: NA
CDR3 DNA: TGCGCCAGCACCCACGGGGAGACCCAGTACTTC
CDR3 protein: CASTHGETQYF

clone size: few
J gene: TRBJ1-2
V gene: TRBV4-1
D gene: NA
CDR3 DNA: TGCGCCAGCAGCCAAGCGGTGACCCTGTATGGCTACACCTTC
CDR3 protein: CASSQAVTLYGYTF

clone size: few
J gene: TRBJ2-3
V gene: TRBV20-1
D gene: NA
CDR3 DNA: TGCAGTGCTAGCCAGGGAAGGCCCACAGATACGCAGTATTTT
CDR3 protein: CSASQGRPTDTQYF

clone size: NA
J gene: TRBJ2-7
V gene: TRBV5-1
D gene: TRBD1
CDR3 DNA: TGCGCCAGCAGCTCCGACAGGGTTTACGAGCAGTACTTC
CDR3 protein: CASSSDRVYEQYF

clone size: NA
J gene: TRBJ1-2
V gene: TRBV7-9
D gene: NA
CDR3 DNA: TGTGCCAGCAGCTTGGACAGACCCTCGGCTAACTATGGCTACACCTTC
CDR3 protein: CASSLDRPSANYGYTF

clone size: NA
J gene: TRBJ2-5
V gene: TRBV20-1
D gene: TRBD1
CDR3 DNA: TGCAGTGCTACCGGGGACAGGGGGCGGGAGACCCAGTACTTC
CDR3 protein: CSATGDRGRETQYF

clone size: NA
J gene: TRBJ2-7
V gene: TRBV5-1
D gene: TRBD1
CDR3 DNA: TGCGCCAGCAGTTTTCGAGGGACAGGGCAGGGGGCCTACGAGCAGTACTTC
CDR3 protein: CASSFRGTGQGAYEQYF

clone size: NA
J gene: TRBJ2-3
V gene: TRBV7-3
D gene: TRBD2
CDR3 DNA: TGTGCCAGCAGCAACCCGGTGGTAGCGGGGGGAAATACGCAGTATTTT
CDR3 protein: CASSNPVVAGGNTQYF

clone size: NA
J gene: TRBJ2-6
V gene: TRBV7-9
D gene: NA
CDR3 DNA: TGTGCCAGCAGCTCTGACAGGTCCCCTTGGCCTGGGGCCAACGTCCTGACTTTC
CDR3 protein: CASSSDRSPWPGANVLTF

clone size: few
J gene: TRBJ2-4
V gene: TRBV28
D gene: NA
CDR3 DNA: TGTGCCAGCAGTGCCCGACAGGCGATAGCCAAAAACATTCAGTACTTC
CDR3 protein: CASSARQAIAKNIQYF

clone size: NA
J gene: TRBJ2-5
V gene: TRBV20-1
D gene: NA
CDR3 DNA: TGCAGTGCTCGAGAGGTCCAGGGGATGCAAGAGACCCAGTACTTC
CDR3 protein: CSAREVQGMQETQYF

clone size: few
J gene: TRBJ1-6
V gene: TRBV4-2
D gene: TRBD1
CDR3 DNA: TGTGCCAGCAGCCAAGATGGGGACAGGGGGATCCTACCCCTCCACTTT
CDR3 protein: CASSQDGDRGILPLHF

clone size: once
J gene: TRBJ2-7
V gene: TRBV2
D gene: NA
CDR3 DNA: TGTGCCAGCAACCGAGACGGGGCAGGGCCCTACGAGCAGTACTTC
CDR3 protein: CASNRDGAGPYEQYF

clone size: NA
J gene: TRBJ2-4
V gene: TRBV29-1
D gene: NA
CDR3 DNA: TGCAGCGTTGGGCACAGGGCCAAAAGCATTCAGTACTTC
CDR3 protein: CSVGHRAKSIQYF

clone size: NA
J gene: TRBJ2-2
V gene: TRBV7-2
D gene: TRBD2
CDR3 DNA: TGTGCCAGCAGCTTAGTCCTCCTACTAGCGGGGGGGCCCGGGGAGCTGTTTTTT
CDR3 protein: CASSLVLLLAGGPGELFF

clone size: few
J gene: TRBJ1-2
V gene: TRBV6-5
D gene: NA
CDR3 DNA: TGTGCCAGCAGTTACATAAGAGGAGGGACGAACTATGGCTACACCTTC
CDR3 protein: CASSYIRGGTNYGYTF

clone size: few
J gene: TRBJ2-3
V gene: TRBV29-1
D gene: TRBD2
CDR3 DNA: TGCAGCACCGACGGGGGGGTCGGCACAGATACGCAGTATTTT
CDR3 protein: CSTDGGVGTDTQYF

clone size: NA
J gene: TRBJ2-6
V gene: TRBV7-9
D gene: NA
CDR3 DNA: TGTGCCAGCAGCTTAGTTGGCAGGATCTCCTCTGGCGGGGCCAACGTCCTGACTTTC
CDR3 protein: CASSLVGRISSGGANVLTF

clone size: medium-sized
J gene: TRBJ2-7
V gene: TRBV20-1
D gene: NA
CDR3 DNA: TGCAGTGCGTCCAGGGACATTCCCTACGAGCAGTACTTC
CDR3 protein: CSASRDIPYEQYF

clone size: NA
J gene: TRBJ1-1
V gene: TRBV5-6
D gene: TRBD1
CDR3 DNA: TGTGCCAGCAGCTTGATCTGGGACAGCATGAACACTGAAGCTTTCTTT
CDR3 protein: CASSLIWDSMNTEAFF